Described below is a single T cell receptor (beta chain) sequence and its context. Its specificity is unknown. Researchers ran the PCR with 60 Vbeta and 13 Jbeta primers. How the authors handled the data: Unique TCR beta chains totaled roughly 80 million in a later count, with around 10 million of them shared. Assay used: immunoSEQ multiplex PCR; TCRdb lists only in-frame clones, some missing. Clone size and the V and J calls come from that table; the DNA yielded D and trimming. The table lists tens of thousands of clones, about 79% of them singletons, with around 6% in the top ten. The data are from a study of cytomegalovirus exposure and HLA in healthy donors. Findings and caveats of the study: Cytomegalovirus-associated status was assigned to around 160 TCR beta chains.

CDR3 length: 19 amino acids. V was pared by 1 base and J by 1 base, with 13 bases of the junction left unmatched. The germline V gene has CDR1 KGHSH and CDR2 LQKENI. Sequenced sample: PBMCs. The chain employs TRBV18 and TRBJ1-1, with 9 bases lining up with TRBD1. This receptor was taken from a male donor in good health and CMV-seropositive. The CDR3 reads CASSPLGRTGDIKNTEAFF. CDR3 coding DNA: TGTGCCAGCTCACCACTTGGCCGGACAGGGGACATTAAGAACACTGAAGCTTTCTTT.